The 29 T cell receptor beta chains below were found in one sample sequenced in a study of T cells in Graves' hyperthyroidism and ophthalmopathy. The investigators amplified TCR beta CDR3 regions from RNA transcripts. Initially, a first-round RT-PCR of the TCR CDR3 employed the HTBI primer set. TCRdb itself ran the multiplex PCR reads through MiXCR, one entry per CDR3 protein. The sample contains some 400,000 distinct CDR3 sequences, roughly 19% of which appear only once. Sequences were obtained from blood. The receptor source for this set is a woman younger than 30 with Graves' hyperthyroidism.

Worth noting for this clonotype: This may stem from a read error, because a much larger clone lies one nucleotide away. The chain carries TRBV7-8 and TRBJ2-5; weak D call: TRBD1 (6 bases). The CDR3 runs to 15 residues. The V gene's germline CDR1 is SGHVS and CDR2 FQNEAQ. The CDR3 DNA follows: TGTGCCAGCAGCCGATATCCCAGGGGTTCTCCGGACCAGGACTTC. It yields the protein CASSRYPRGSPDQDF.

This clonotype was counted many times. The J gene is TRBJ1-2, the V gene TRBV6-1, with D maybe TRBD1 (5 bases). The CDR3 totals 11 residues. V gave up 8 bases and J gave up 8 bases, with 12 bases separating them. Germline V gene data show CDR1 as MNHNS and CDR2 as SASEGT. CDR3 coding DNA: TGTGCCAGCGATCTGGGGGTAGGCTACACCTTC. Translating gives CASDLGVGYTF.

As to this clonotype: A read error is possible here, since a much larger clone lies one base away. The final CDR3 position lacks the conserved phenylalanine or tryptophan, pointing to a likely read error. The chain links TRBV11-2 to TRBJ2-7, with D maybe TRBD1 (5 bases). V shed 5 bases and J shed 0 bases, with 11 bases lying between them. Germline V gives CDR1 SGHAT, CDR2 FQNNGV. The CDR3 is made up of 14 amino acids. The CDR3 here is CASSPSRASYEQYY. CDR3 DNA: TGTGCCAGCAGCCCCTCCAGGGCCTCCTACGAGCAGTACTAC.

The table lists this clonotype with many counts. This chain links TRBV20-1 with TRBJ2-7; possibly TRBD1 or TRBD2 for D (5 bases each). From germline, CDR1 is DFQATT and CDR2 SNEGSKA (reference sequence). V lost 1 base to trimming and J lost 0 bases, with 22 bases between them. The CDR3 covers 18 residues. The CDR3 region has the DNA TGCAGTGCTAGAGGGGGAAACTACCGGGACCGGAGCTCCTACGAGCAGTACTTC. It is translated as CSARGGNYRDRSSYEQYF.

The CDR3 DNA is TGCAGTGCTAGAGATGTGGTACAGGGTACCACTGAAGCTTTCTTT. Amino acids: CSARDVVQGTTEAFF. The V and J genes are TRBV20-1 and TRBJ1-1; TRBD1 is a possible D gene (6 bases). The germline V gene encodes CDR1 DFQATT and CDR2 SNEGSKA (reference sequence). V was clipped by 0 bases and J by 4 bases, with 15 bases between them. The CDR3 is 15 residues long.

This clonotype appeared many times. This chain connects TRBV12-3 or TRBV12-4 to TRBJ2-5, with D possibly being TRBD2 (5 bases). The CDR3 has 15 residues. V shed 3 bases and J shed 4 bases, with 15 bases lying between them. The CDR3 is CASSFDVRVVETQYF. CDR3 bases: TGTGCCAGCAGTTTTGATGTGAGGGTTGTAGAGACCCAGTACTTC.

This clonotype was recorded at least ten times. The chain joins TRBV14 to TRBJ2-5; the match to TRBD2 covers 8 bases. The V gene end was trimmed by 4 bases and the J gene end by 1 base; junction bases not matched to a gene: 8. This CDR3 region has 16 residues. Germline V gene sequence: CDR1 SGHDN, CDR2 FVKESK. For the CDR3, the DNA is TGTGCCAGCAGCCCCGGGACTAGTTCTATCCAAGAGACCCAGTACTTC. Amino acids: CASSPGTSSIQETQYF.

This clonotype was counted once. CDR3 region: CASTLGTANTGELFF. In DNA, the CDR3 is TGTGCCAGCACCCTTGGGACGGCGAACACCGGGGAGCTGTTTTTT. The chain couples TRBV6-1 to TRBJ2-2; the D call may be TRBD1 or TRBD2 (5 bases each). The V end lost 7 bases, the J end lost 0 bases, and 12 bases lay between the germline ends. The CDR3 is made up of 15 amino acids. The germline V gene has CDR1 MNHNS and CDR2 SASEGT.

Ten or more counts support this clonotype. The chain couples TRBV7-6 to TRBJ2-5, with unresolved D. V shed 4 bases and J shed 10 bases, with 16 bases lying between them. CDR3 size: 13 residues. Germline V lookup: CDR1 SGHVS, CDR2 FNYEAQ. CDR3: CASSSHDSTGQYF. DNA for the CDR3: TGTGCCAGCAGCTCTCACGATTCTACGGGCCAGTACTTC. Full variable domain (rest looked up from reference TRBV7-6 and TRBJ2-5): GAGVSQSPRYKVTKRGQDVALRCDPISGHVSLYWYRQALGQGPEFLTYFNYEAQQDKSGLPNDRFSAERPEGSISTLTIQRTEQRDSAMYRCASSSHDSTGQYFGPGTRLLVL.

The rearrangement links TRBV12-5 to TRBJ2-5; TRBD1 aligns across 10 bases. This CDR3 spans 15 amino acids. After removal of 5 bases from V and 0 bases from J, the junction contained 3 bases not matched to a gene. The germline V gene encodes CDR1 LGHNT and CDR2 FRNRAP. The CDR3 here is CASGIGQGDQETQYF. CDR3 sequence (DNA): TGTGCTAGTGGTATCGGACAGGGGGACCAAGAGACCCAGTACTTC.

This clonotype was found a few times. CDR3 in DNA: TGTGCCAGCAGCTTGGATATTTGGGGCTCCGGGGAGCTGTTTTTT. Translating gives CASSLDIWGSGELFF. This rearrangement joins TRBV5-6 to TRBJ2-2; perhaps TRBD1 as D (5 bases). V was trimmed by 0 bases and J by 6 bases, leaving 12 bases between them. CDR3 size: 15 residues. The germline V gene has CDR1 SGHDT and CDR2 YYEEEE.

This chain links TRBV6-2 or TRBV6-3 with TRBJ1-5, with 10 bases fitting TRBD1. V was pared by 8 bases and J by 0 bases, with 10 bases of the junction left unmatched. This CDR3 has 17 amino acids. The germline V gene has CDR1 MNHEY and CDR2 SVGEGT. In DNA, the CDR3 is TGTGCCAGCCGCCGGGACAGGGGTTTTAGTAGCAATCAGCCCCAGCATTTT. Residues: CASRRDRGFSSNQPQHF.

The sample holds a few counts of this clonotype. The chain uses TRBV5-1 and TRBJ2-7; the D is unclear. This CDR3 is built from 16 residues. Trimming shortened V by 0 bases and J by 3 bases, and 16 bases separated the two germline ends. From germline, CDR1 is SGHRS and CDR2 YFSETQ. In nucleotides, the CDR3 is TGCGCCAGCAGCTTGGACCAGATCGTGAAGCGCTACGAGCAGTACTTC. Translation gives CASSLDQIVKRYEQYF.

Concerning this clonotype: Possible read error: a much larger clone is one base away. The V call is TRBV25-1, the J call TRBJ2-7; D gene unclear. Germline lookup yields CDR1 MGHDK and CDR2 SYGVNS. This CDR3 is built from 13 residues. V was trimmed by 0 bases and J by 2 bases, leaving 5 bases between them. In DNA, the CDR3 is TGTGCCAGCAGTGAATACGGCCCCTACGAGCAGTACTTC. Translating gives CASSEYGPYEQYF.

The chain uses TRBV13 and TRBJ1-5; D is ambiguous. The CDR3 length is 15 residues. With 0 bases removed from V and 3 bases from J, the gap between germline ends came to 9 bases. Germline CDR1 reads PRHDT; CDR2 reads FYEKMQ (reference sequence). Here the CDR3 reads CASSLGGPVNQPQHF. CDR3 DNA: TGTGCCAGCAGCTTAGGCGGGCCAGTCAATCAGCCCCAGCATTTT.

This clonotype was seen a few times. This rearrangement joins TRBV9 to TRBJ1-1; D uncertain. This CDR3 contains 17 residues. Germline CDR1 and CDR2: SGDLS and YYNGEE. The ends were cut back, 0 bases at V and 3 bases at J, with 18 bases in the middle. In nucleotides, the CDR3 is TGTGCCAGCAGCGTAGAACCCCGTTTAAGGCTGGACACTGAAGCTTTCTTT. Translating gives CASSVEPRLRLDTEAFF.

This clonotype showed up just a few times. This chain joins TRBV12-3 or TRBV12-4 and TRBJ2-7, with 7 positions matching TRBD1. Losses at the gene ends were 6 bases for V and 4 bases for J; bases not matched to a gene: 9. CDR3 length: 14 amino acids. For the CDR3, the DNA is TGTGCCAGCAGCGGACAGGCATACTCTTACGAGCAGTACTTC. The encoded protein is CASSGQAYSYEQYF.

This clonotype was counted at least ten times. The chain joins TRBV6-5 to TRBJ2-5, with D unclear. The germline V and J ends were trimmed by 2 bases and 4 bases, with 14 bases remaining between them. This CDR3 contains 15 residues. Germline assignment: CDR1 MNHEY and CDR2 SVGAGI. As DNA, the CDR3 is TGTGCCAGCAGTTACCCGTCAAATGGGGTAGAGACCCAGTACTTC. The encoded protein is CASSYPSNGVETQYF.

Of note for this clonotype: Since the CDR3 does not end with the conserved phenylalanine or tryptophan, this likely comes from a read error. The CDR3 bases are TGTACCAGCAGCTCCAACACTGAAGCTTTCGTT. Its translation: CTSSSNTEAFV. This sequence joins TRBV6-1 and TRBJ1-1, with D hard to call. The CDR3 is 11 amino acids. Germline V gene sequence: CDR1 MNHNS, CDR2 SASEGT.

The gene calls are TRBV2 and TRBJ2-7; 7 bases agree with TRBD1. Trimming cost V 7 bases and J 6 bases; bases outside gene matches: 6. The CDR3 totals 12 residues. CDR1 SNHLY and CDR2 FYNNEI come from the germline V gene. CDR3 bases: TGTGCCAGCAATTATCAGGGGGTCGAGCAGTACTTC. Its protein is CASNYQGVEQYF.

The chain employs TRBV12-3 or TRBV12-4 and TRBJ1-5; D not resolved. V was clipped by 9 bases and J by 2 bases, with 11 bases between them. This CDR3 region has 13 residues. The CDR3 coding sequence is TGTGCCAGTACCCCCACAGGCAATCAGCCCCAGCATTTT. Translated: CASTPTGNQPQHF.

This clonotype has ten or more counts. V and J are TRBV5-4 and TRBJ1-3; 7 nucleotides match TRBD1. Trimming cost V 3 bases and J 8 bases; bases outside gene matches: 5. Germline values: CDR1 SGHNT, CDR2 YYREEE (reference sequence). This CDR3 region has 13 residues. Here the CDR3 reads CASSSRGSDTIYF. CDR3 DNA: TGTGCCAGCAGCTCCAGGGGGAGCGACACCATATATTTT.

This clonotype appeared many times. The rearrangement uses TRBV10-3 and TRBJ2-7; no clear D gene. Germline CDR1 reads ENHRY; CDR2 reads SYGVKD. Trimming pared 4 bases from V and 6 bases from J, leaving 7 bases between. This CDR3 is built from 11 residues. This chain's CDR3 is CAISADAEQYF. DNA for the CDR3: TGTGCCATCAGTGCAGACGCCGAGCAGTACTTC.

This clonotype came up many times. This chain uses TRBV20-1 with TRBJ2-5, with 9 positions matching TRBD2. The germline V gene has CDR1 DFQATT and CDR2 SNEGSKA (reference sequence). The CDR3 is made up of 16 amino acids. V shed 3 bases, J shed 5 bases, and the junction held 13 bases outside the gene matches. Written as DNA, the CDR3 is TGCAGTGCTAGTTCAAATGAGCGGGGGGAACGGGAGACCCAGTACTTC. It translates to CSASSNERGERETQYF.

This clonotype was picked up many times. The J gene is TRBJ1-5, the V gene TRBV29-1, with TRBD1 matching over 7 bases. Looked up from germline, CDR1 is SQVTM and CDR2 is ANQGSEA. The junction had 1 base not matched to a gene; V was cut back by 4 bases and J by 1 base. The CDR3 length is 13 residues. CDR3 loop: CSVARGSNQPQHF. CDR3 nucleotides: TGCAGCGTTGCCAGGGGGAGCAATCAGCCCCAGCATTTT.

This clonotype was found many times. The genes are TRBV12-3 or TRBV12-4 and TRBJ1-2; 10 bases are a match to TRBD1. The CDR3 covers 15 residues. The V segment lost 2 bases and the J segment 6 bases; nucleotides outside the gene matches: 6. The CDR3 sequence: CASSLRDRGFNGYTF. In DNA, the CDR3 is TGTGCCAGCAGTTTAAGGGACAGGGGATTTAATGGCTACACCTTC.

This clonotype occurred many times. This chain joins TRBV28 and TRBJ2-7; D is unclear. Trimming removed 1 base from V and 1 base from J, with 2 bases in between. The CDR3 is 12 residues long. Germline V gives CDR1 MDHEN, CDR2 SYDVKM. The CDR3 region has the DNA TGTGCCAGCAGTTTATTATCCTACGAGCAGTACTTC. It codes for CASSLLSYEQYF.

This clonotype was seen at least ten times. The chain employs TRBV29-1 and TRBJ2-7; tentatively, D is TRBD1 (7 bases). CDR3 length: 15 residues. V gave up 0 bases and J gave up 5 bases, with 17 bases separating them. CDR1 SQVTM and CDR2 ANQGSEA come from the germline V gene. The CDR3, as DNA: TGCAGCGTTGAAGAATCGGCAGGGGGGTTCAACGAGCAGTACTTC. Protein product: CSVEESAGGFNEQYF.

This clonotype has more than one count but fewer than ten. V gene TRBV6-5 combines with J gene TRBJ2-7, with D perhaps being TRBD1 or TRBD2 (7 bases each). CDR3 length: 16 amino acids. The ends were cut back, 4 bases at V and 4 bases at J, with 20 bases in the middle. CDR1 is MNHEY, CDR2 SVGAGI, per germline. The CDR3 bases are TGTGCCAGCAGTTCTAGCTGGGAGGGGGCTATGTACGAGCAGTACTTC. Amino acid sequence: CASSSSWEGAMYEQYF.